This T cell receptor (beta chain) was profiled in a study of blood T cell repertoires in COVID-19. About the study: COVID-19 samples from acute and convalescent phases originated in the United States, Italy and Spain.

From germline, CDR1 is KGHSH and CDR2 LQKENI. This CDR3 region has 14 residues. With 5 bases removed from V and 3 bases from J, the gap between germline ends came to 14 bases. Authors' methods: Counts of nucleated cells, estimated from reference gene primer amplification, were obtained. Clones were read by immunoSEQ multiplex PCR, and TCRdb kept only the in-frame ones, dropping some. Clone size and the V and J calls come from that table; the DNA yielded D and trimming. In the table there are about 190,000 clones, 70% to 85% of which are singletons. V is TRBV18 and J is TRBJ2-7; tentative D call: TRBD2 (5 bases). Specimen: peripheral blood. The clonotype originates from a woman between 45 and 65 years old with acute or convalescent COVID-19. CDR3 loop: CASSTGQAGYEQYF. The CDR3 nucleotides are TGTGCCAGCTCAACGGGCCAGGCGGGCTACGAGCAGTACTTC.